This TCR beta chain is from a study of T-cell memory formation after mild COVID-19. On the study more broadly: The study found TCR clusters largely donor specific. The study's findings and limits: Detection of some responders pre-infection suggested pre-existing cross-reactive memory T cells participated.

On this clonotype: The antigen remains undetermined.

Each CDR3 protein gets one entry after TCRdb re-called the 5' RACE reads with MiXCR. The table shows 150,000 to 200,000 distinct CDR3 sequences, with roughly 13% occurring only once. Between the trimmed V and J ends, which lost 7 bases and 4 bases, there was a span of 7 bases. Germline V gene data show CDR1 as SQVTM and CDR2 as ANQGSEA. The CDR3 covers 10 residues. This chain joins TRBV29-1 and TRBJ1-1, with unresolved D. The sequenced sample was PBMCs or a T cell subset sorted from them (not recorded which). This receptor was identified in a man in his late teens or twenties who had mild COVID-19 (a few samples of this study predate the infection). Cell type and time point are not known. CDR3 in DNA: TGCAGCGCTTTGCTCACTGAAGCTTTCTTT. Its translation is CSALLTEAFF.